This T cell receptor (beta chain) was captured by sequencing in a study of blood T cell repertoires in COVID-19. Study summary: Sources were T cells, B-cell-depleted T cells, or PBMCs; the material itself was cDNA or gDNA.

Deletions cut 2 bases from V and 11 bases from J, with 15 bases between. CDR3 length equals 13 residues. Germline CDR1 is SEHNR and CDR2 is FQNEAQ (reference sequence). Authors' data handling: How many nucleated cells were present was estimated from reference gene primer amplification. Repertoires were generated with immunoSEQ multiplex PCR, while TCRdb's copy carries only in-frame clones and drops some. D and trimming come from the DNA, and the V and J calls and clone size come from that table. The sample has 85,000 to 130,000 clones, 70% to 90% seen once. The chain recombines TRBV7-9 with TRBJ1-1; D possibly corresponds to TRBD1 (5 bases). The origin of this receptor is a woman aged 55-69 years with acute or convalescent COVID-19. Specimen: peripheral blood. CDR3 amino acids: CASSLREAWGAFF. Here the CDR3 DNA reads TGTGCCAGCAGCTTAAGGGAGGCCTGGGGGGCTTTCTTT.